This T cell receptor (beta chain) originates from a study of monozygotic twins with inflammatory bowel disease. CDR3 length: 16 amino acids. Germline CDR1 LGHDT, CDR2 YNNKEL (reference sequence). Each TCR library consumed about 3,800 ng of total RNA. For each CDR3 protein, TCRdb gives one entry from its re-call of the 5' RACE reads, without DNA. Recorded here are roughly 160,000 distinct CDR3 sequences; the top ten clones represent 2.4%. This clonotype was obtained from a human donor with ulcerative colitis or Crohn's disease, or a healthy co-twin of an affected twin (not recorded which). This chain uses TRBV3-1 with TRBJ2-1; TCRdb gives TRBD1 as the D gene, but with no DNA this cannot be confirmed. What was sequenced was blood. CDR3 amino acids: CASSQDAGGRRSEQFF.